A selection of T cell receptor beta chains follows, all from one sample in a study of monozygotic twins with inflammatory bowel disease. From the 5' RACE reads, TCRdb lists one entry per CDR3 protein and no DNA. The table for this sample gives about 440,000 distinct CDR3 sequences. What was sequenced was blood. The receptor set was obtained from a human donor with ulcerative colitis or Crohn's disease, or a healthy co-twin of an affected twin (not recorded which). CDR3s include the opening cysteine and the closing phenylalanine or tryptophan.

V,J,CDR3
TRBV5-6,TRBJ2-1,CASSLPSGTFYNEQFF
TRBV20-1,TRBJ1-2,CSARDRGHGYTF
TRBV7-9,TRBJ2-5,CASSKQGQETQYF
TRBV20-1,TRBJ2-7,CSASHPQGQTYEQYF
TRBV20-1,TRBJ1-1,CSARDTQITFQAFF
TRBV20-1,TRBJ2-3,CSASSPSGTTDTQYF
TRBV14,TRBJ1-4,CASSQTQGSNEKLFF
TRBV20-1,TRBJ2-7,CSARGPLGSYEQYF
TRBV5-1,TRBJ2-5,CASSLNLGETQYF
TRBV14,TRBJ2-1,CASSSRLAGGEILNEQFF